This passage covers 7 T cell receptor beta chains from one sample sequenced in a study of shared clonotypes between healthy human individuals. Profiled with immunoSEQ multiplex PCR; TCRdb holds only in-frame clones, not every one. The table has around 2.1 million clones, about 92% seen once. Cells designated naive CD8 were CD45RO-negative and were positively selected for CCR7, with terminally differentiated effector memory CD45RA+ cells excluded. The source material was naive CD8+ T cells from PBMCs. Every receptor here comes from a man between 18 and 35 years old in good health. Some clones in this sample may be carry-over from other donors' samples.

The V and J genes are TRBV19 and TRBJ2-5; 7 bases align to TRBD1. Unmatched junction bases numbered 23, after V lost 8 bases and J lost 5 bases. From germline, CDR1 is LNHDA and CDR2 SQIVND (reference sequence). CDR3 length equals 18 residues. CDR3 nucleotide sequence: TGTGCCAGTCGAGCACAGAGTGGACAGGACGGTTCGTGGGAGACCCAGTACTTC. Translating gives CASRAQSGQDGSWETQYF.

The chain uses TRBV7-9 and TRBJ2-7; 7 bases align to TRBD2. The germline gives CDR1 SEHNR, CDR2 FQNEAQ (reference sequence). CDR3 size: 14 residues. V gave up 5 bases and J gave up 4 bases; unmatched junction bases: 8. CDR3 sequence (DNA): TGTGCCAGCAGCCCAGCGGGGTTTGTGTACGAGCAGTACTTC. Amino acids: CASSPAGFVYEQYF.

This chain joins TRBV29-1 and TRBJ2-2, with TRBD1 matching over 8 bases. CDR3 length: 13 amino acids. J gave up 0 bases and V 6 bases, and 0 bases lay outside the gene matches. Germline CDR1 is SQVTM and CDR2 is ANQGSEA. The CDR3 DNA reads TGCAGCGTACAGGGGGCGAACACCGGGGAGCTGTTTTTT. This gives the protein CSVQGANTGELFF.

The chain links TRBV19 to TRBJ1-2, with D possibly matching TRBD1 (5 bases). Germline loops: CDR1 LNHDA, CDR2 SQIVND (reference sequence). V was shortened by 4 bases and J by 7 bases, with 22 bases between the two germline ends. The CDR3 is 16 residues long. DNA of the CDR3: TGTGCCAGTAGTAGTAATGGTGGCATCACGGGGGGTGGCTACACCTTC. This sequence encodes CASSSNGGITGGGYTF.

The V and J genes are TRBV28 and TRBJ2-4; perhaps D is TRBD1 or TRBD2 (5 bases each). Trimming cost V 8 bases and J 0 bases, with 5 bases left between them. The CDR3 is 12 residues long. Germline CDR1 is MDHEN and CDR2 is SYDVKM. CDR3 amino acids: CASGGAKNIQYF. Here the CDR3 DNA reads TGTGCCAGCGGGGGAGCCAAAAACATTCAGTACTTC. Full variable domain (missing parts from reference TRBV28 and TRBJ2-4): DVKVTQSSRYLVKRTGEKVFLECVQDMDHENMFWYRQDPGLGLRLIYFSYDVKMKEKGDIPEGYSVSREKKERFSLILESASTNQTSMYLCASGGAKNIQYFGAGTRLSVL.

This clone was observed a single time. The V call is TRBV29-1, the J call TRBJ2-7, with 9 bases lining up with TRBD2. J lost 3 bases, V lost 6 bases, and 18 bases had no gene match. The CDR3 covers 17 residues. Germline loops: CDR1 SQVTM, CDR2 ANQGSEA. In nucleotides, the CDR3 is TGCAGCGTCGTACCGGGCCATGTAGCGGGAGAGATCTACGAGCAGTACTTC. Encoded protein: CSVVPGHVAGEIYEQYF.

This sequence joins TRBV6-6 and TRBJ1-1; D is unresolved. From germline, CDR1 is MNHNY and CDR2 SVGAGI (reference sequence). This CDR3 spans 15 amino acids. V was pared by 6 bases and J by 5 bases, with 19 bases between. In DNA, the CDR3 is TGTGCCAGCAGGCACCGGCGGGAACCGCGGACTGAAGCTTTCTTT. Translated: CASRHRREPRTEAFF.